The 12 T cell receptor beta chains given below trace back to one sample, sequenced in a study of cytomegalovirus exposure and HLA in healthy donors. PCR primers comprised 60 Vbeta and 13 Jbeta primers. The data were produced by immunoSEQ multiplex PCR, yet TCRdb's version contains in-frame clones alone and is incomplete. Of about 120,000 clones detected, roughly 80% appear once; the ten largest clones hold around 10%. The material sequenced was PBMCs. The receptors derive from a man aged 25 to 40 in good health and CMV-seropositive.

This clone was seen a handful of times. The chain is built from TRBV27 and TRBJ1-1; D call uncertain. The CDR3 is 15 amino acids. The germline gives CDR1 MNHEY, CDR2 SMNVEV (reference sequence). The V end lost 2 bases, the J end lost 0 bases, and 10 bases lay between the germline ends. CDR3 loop: CASSLRGNVNTEAFF. CDR3 DNA: TGTGCCAGCAGTTTACGAGGTAACGTGAACACTGAAGCTTTCTTT.

About this clone: Compared with germline, one end of the junction differs, possibly owing to a read error. The chain has TRBV6-5 and TRBJ2-7; perhaps TRBD1 as D (6 bases). Germline V gene data show CDR1 as MNHEY and CDR2 as SVGAGI. The CDR3 extends over 11 amino acids. The CDR3 DNA reads as TGTGCCAGCAGTTCCAAGACAGGTGAACACTTC. Translation: CASSSKTGEHF.

The genes are TRBV18 and TRBJ1-2, with D perhaps matching TRBD1 (6 bases). V was cut by 3 bases and J by 6 bases, with 14 bases left in between. The CDR3 runs to 14 residues. CDR1 is KGHSH and CDR2 is LQKENI in the germline V gene. The CDR3, as DNA: TGTGCCAGCTCACCCTCAACAGGGACCAATGGCTACACCTTC. It yields the protein CASSPSTGTNGYTF.

The CDR3 here is CASSQSSPRVLNEAFF. The CDR3 DNA follows: TGCGCCAGCAGTCAATCGAGTCCCAGGGTTCTCAATGAAGCTTTCTTT. The rearrangement joins TRBV23-1 to TRBJ1-1; tentative D call: TRBD1 (5 bases). TRBV23-1 is filed as an ORF, its function uncertain. This CDR3 is 16 amino acids long. V was cut by 0 bases and J by 7 bases, with 18 bases left in between.

This rearrangement joins TRBV19 to TRBJ2-5, with D maybe TRBD1 (6 bases). The CDR3 is made up of 16 amino acids. Trimming cost V 4 bases and J 5 bases, with 20 bases left between them. Germline V gene lookup returns CDR1 LNHDA and CDR2 SQIVND (reference sequence). The CDR3 here is CASSNPGQSLVETQYF. CDR3 in DNA: TGTGCCAGTAGTAACCCCGGACAGAGTCTTGTGGAGACCCAGTACTTC. Together with reference TRBV19 and TRBJ2-5, the CDR3 gives the full variable domain: DGGITQSPKYLFRKEGQNVTLSCEQNLNHDAMYWYRQDPGQGLRLIYYSQIVNDFQKGDIAEGYSVSREKKESFPLTVTSAQKNPTAFYLCASSNPGQSLVETQYFGPGTRLLVL.

Only one count was recorded for this clone. The chain carries TRBV9 and TRBJ2-7; TRBD1 agrees at 10 bases. The CDR3 contains 15 residues. The germline V gene has CDR1 SGDLS and CDR2 YYNGEE. V lost 2 bases and J lost 4; bases outside the gene matches: 6. The CDR3, as DNA: TGTGCCAGCAGCGTGGGCCGGGACAGGGGTTACGAGCAGTACTTC. It specifies CASSVGRDRGYEQYF.

This clone has more than one count but fewer than ten. The chain recombines TRBV5-1 with TRBJ1-2; D is undetermined. Germline V CDR1 and CDR2: SGHRS, YFSETQ. The V and J ends lost 0 bases and 4 bases respectively, with 7 bases between them. The length of the CDR3 is 13 residues. The CDR3 DNA follows: TGCGCCAGCAGCTTGGCCACTCTCTATGGCTACACCTTC. It translates to CASSLATLYGYTF.

V gene TRBV30 combines with J gene TRBJ1-2; 10 bases agree with TRBD1. This CDR3 contains 14 residues. In germline, CDR1 is GTSNPN, CDR2 SVGIG (reference sequence). Losses at the gene ends were 0 bases for V and 7 bases for J; bases not matched to a gene: 5. CDR3 in DNA: TGTGCCTGGAGTGTACAAGGACAGGGGGTTGGCTACACCTTC. It codes for CAWSVQGQGVGYTF. Full variable domain (outside the CDR3, taken from reference TRBV30 and TRBJ1-2): SQTIHQWPATLVQPVGSPLSLECTVEGTSNPNLYWYRQAAGRGLQLLFYSVGIGQISSEVPQNLSASRPQDRQFILSSKKLLLSDSGFYLCAWSVQGQGVGYTFGSGTRLTVV.

The chain employs TRBV9 and TRBJ2-2; no clear D. This CDR3 is 14 amino acids long. Germline assignment: CDR1 SGDLS and CDR2 YYNGEE. V was cut by 2 bases and J by 1 base, with 6 bases left in between. The CDR3 protein is CASSVPGNTGELFF. The CDR3 nucleotides are TGTGCCAGCAGCGTTCCAGGGAACACCGGGGAGCTGTTTTTT.

Remarks on this clone: One end of the junction does not line up with germline, which may come from a read error. This rearrangement joins TRBV27 to TRBJ2-4; possibly TRBD1 for D (5 bases). The CDR3 is made up of 14 amino acids. Per germline, CDR1 MNHEY and CDR2 SMNVEV (reference sequence). The CDR3 DNA sequence: TGTGCCAGCAGTCCAACAGGTACCACGAACAGTCAGTACTTC. It specifies CASSPTGTTNSQYF.

V usage is TRBV4-1 and J usage is TRBJ1-2; TRBD1 aligns across 7 bases. The CDR3 covers 14 residues. Germline V CDR1 and CDR2: MGHRA, YSYEKL. V was pared by 2 bases and J by 3 bases, with 3 bases of the junction left unmatched. CDR3 sequence: CASSQPGTDYGYTF. The DNA of the CDR3 is TGCGCCAGCAGCCAACCCGGGACAGACTATGGCTACACCTTC.

This chain links TRBV4-1 with TRBJ2-2; possible D gene TRBD1, 6 bases. V gave up 4 bases and J gave up 0 bases, with 21 bases separating them. The CDR3 extends over 19 amino acids. Germline V lookup: CDR1 MGHRA, CDR2 YSYEKL. CDR3 in DNA: TGCGCCAGCAGCCGAATGATGACAGGCACAATCACGAACACCGGGGAGCTGTTTTTT. Its translation is CASSRMMTGTITNTGELFF.